This TCR beta chain was sequenced during a study of blood T cell repertoires in COVID-19. Study background: Sites across the United States, Italy and Spain contributed samples from acute and convalescent COVID-19. Sample material is recorded as cDNA or gDNA derived from T cells, B-cell-depleted T cells, or PBMCs.

The ends were cut back, 4 bases at V and 4 bases at J, with 18 bases in the middle. In germline, CDR1 is SEHNR, CDR2 FQNEAQ (reference sequence). This CDR3 spans 16 amino acids. TCRdb's copy holds only in-frame clones and misses some; the assay was immunoSEQ multiplex PCR. Among 79,000 or so clones listed, over 70% were seen once. Sample: peripheral blood. The clonotype comes from a human donor in a cohort sampled during active COVID-19. This chain uses TRBV7-9 with TRBJ2-3; D perhaps matches TRBD1 (6 bases). CDR3 in amino acids: CASSSRGAGDPDTQYF. Here the CDR3 DNA reads TGTGCCAGCAGCTCCAGAGGGGCAGGGGACCCAGATACGCAGTATTTT.